Here is one T cell receptor beta chain with its context. What it recognizes is unknown. Trimming took 1 base from V and 1 from J, leaving 5 bases between them. Germline V gene data show CDR1 as SGDLS and CDR2 as YYNGEE. The CDR3 covers 13 residues. The data belong to a study of T cell responses to AZD1222 COVID-19 vaccine. Method: immunoSEQ multiplex PCR; TCRdb's copy keeps in-frame clones and lacks some. The sample has about 140,000 clones, 84% seen once; the top ten hold approximately 4%. Findings and caveats of the study: Targets within unmutated variant regions were reportedly found for nearly half of spike-specific TCRs.

This receptor was obtained from an adult in good health. Sequences were derived from peripheral blood, sampled on day 0 of AZD1222 vaccination. This chain connects TRBV9 to TRBJ1-1; D remains ambiguous. In nucleotides, the CDR3 is TGTGCCAGCAGCGTAAAAGAGAACACTGAAGCTTTCTTT. It yields the protein CASSVKENTEAFF.